These T cell receptor beta chains were read from a single sample in a study of cytomegalovirus exposure and HLA in healthy donors. Libraries were prepared by immunoSEQ multiplex PCR; TCRdb keeps only in-frame clonotypes and omits some of them. The sample has more than 90,000 clones, around 85% seen once. Sequenced material: PBMCs. The source is a man aged 30-40 years in good health and CMV-seronegative. Each CDR3 is given with its conserved first and last residue. D genes are given only for firm matches. Not all rows give a size; the values are once, few, many and, for expanded clones, a class.

d_gene	abundance	v_gene	j_gene	CDR3nt	CDR3aa
TRBD2	few	TRBV29-1	TRBJ2-7	TGCAGCGTTAAACTAGCGGGCCCTCACTACGAGCAGTACTTC	CSVKLAGPHYEQYF
NA	NA	TRBV30	TRBJ2-1	TGTGCCTGGGGGGAGGGGGGGGCCGGGAATGAGCAGTTCTTC	CAWGEGGAGNEQFF
NA	NA	TRBV19	TRBJ2-2	TGTGCCAGTAGTATAGACCCAGGGTCCGGGGAGCTGTTTTTT	CASSIDPGSGELFF
NA	NA	TRBV25-1	TRBJ2-7	TGTGCCAGCAGTGACAGGGCCAGCTACGAGCAGTACTTC	CASSDRASYEQYF
NA	NA	TRBV19	TRBJ2-1	TGTGCCAGTAGTATGGGGAGGGGGGGCTACAATGAGCAGTTCTTC	CASSMGRGGYNEQFF
NA	once	TRBV28	TRBJ2-7	TGTGCCAGCAGTGTAAGTGTCGGGGGACTCTACGAGCAGTACTTC	CASSVSVGGLYEQYF
NA	NA	TRBV7-9	TRBJ2-5	TGTGCCAGCAGCCTTCGACATAGCGGAGGTGAGACCCAGTACTTC	CASSLRHSGGETQYF
TRBD2	NA	TRBV25-1	TRBJ2-1	TGTGCCACAGCCTCAGCGGGGGGGCGCAATGAGCAGTTCTTC	CATASAGGRNEQFF
TRBD1	few	TRBV5-4	TRBJ1-1	TGTGCCAGCAGCCCGAAAGGGGGCGTTCGGACTGAAGCTTTCTTT	CASSPKGGVRTEAFF
NA	NA	TRBV11-3	TRBJ2-1	TGTGCCAGCAGCTTAGATTGGAGCGGTGAGCAGTTCTTC	CASSLDWSGEQFF
NA	NA	TRBV6-1	TRBJ1-3	TGTGCCAGCAGTGAGCAGGGCCGGAACACCATATATTTT	CASSEQGRNTIYF